This T cell receptor (beta chain) was identified during a study of cytomegalovirus exposure and HLA in healthy donors. General study findings and limits: Later analysis identified a missense DCLRE1C variant that was linked to TCR beta V- and J-gene trimming.

This CDR3 comprises 11 residues. V lost 1 base, J lost 14 bases, and 11 bases lay in between. Looked up from germline, CDR1 is GTSNPN and CDR2 is SVGIG (reference sequence). PCR amplification relied on 60 Vbeta primers (plus 13 Jbeta primers). Only in-frame clones appear in the TCRdb table, and some are missing; sequencing was by immunoSEQ multiplex PCR. The sample contains under 120,000 clones, 70% to 85% of which appear only once. This clone was detected only a few times. Antigen specificity is unknown. V usage is TRBV30 and J usage is TRBJ2-2, with D unclear. The receptor was isolated from a woman aged 40-49 years in good health and CMV-seronegative. The sequencing input was PBMCs. The CDR3 spells CAWSESAKLFF. The CDR3 DNA reads as TGTGCCTGGAGTGAGAGTGCGAAACTGTTTTTT.